This is a list of T cell receptor beta chains from one sample in a study of T cells in Graves' hyperthyroidism and ophthalmopathy. A single record per CDR3 protein comes from TCRdb applying MiXCR to the multiplex PCR reads. The sample contains a few hundred thousand distinct CDR3 sequences, approximately 15% of which appear only once. Sequencing was carried out using blood. These receptors were taken from a woman aged 25 to 45 with Graves' hyperthyroidism that later progressed to Graves' ophthalmopathy. CDR3s include the opening cysteine and the closing phenylalanine or tryptophan. Each record gives: CDR3 length, D gene, V gene, J gene, clone size, CDR3 DNA, CDR3 protein. The D gene is left open where the match is weak. Expanded clones are given a class, and other clones once, few, many or no size at all.

len: 12; d_gene: NA; v_gene: TRBV30; j_gene: TRBJ1-2; abundance: many; CDR3nt: TGTGCCTGGAGTGTATGGCGGGAAGGCTACACCTTC; CDR3aa: CAWSVWREGYTF
len: 13; d_gene: TRBD1; v_gene: TRBV7-7; j_gene: TRBJ2-5; abundance: many; CDR3nt: TGTGCTAGCAGCGTGACAGGGGATGAGACCCAGTACTTC; CDR3aa: CASSVTGDETQYF
len: 13; d_gene: NA; v_gene: TRBV6-1; j_gene: TRBJ1-1; abundance: many; CDR3nt: TGTGCCAGCAGTGTTTACAGGAACACTGAAGCTTTCTTT; CDR3aa: CASSVYRNTEAFF
len: 15; d_gene: NA; v_gene: TRBV11-3; j_gene: TRBJ1-1; abundance: NA; CDR3nt: TGCGCCAGCAGCCAAGAGTGGGGCACCTACACTGAAGCTTTCTTT; CDR3aa: CASSQEWGTYTEAFF
len: 13; d_gene: NA; v_gene: TRBV11-2; j_gene: TRBJ2-3; abundance: NA; CDR3nt: TGTGCCAGCACCCCAACCGGGGCAGATACGCAGTATTTT; CDR3aa: CASTPTGADTQYF
len: 17; d_gene: NA; v_gene: TRBV27; j_gene: TRBJ1-1; abundance: many; CDR3nt: TGTGCCAGCAGGTCCGGGGGCCATTCCCTGATGAACACTGAAGCTTTCTTT; CDR3aa: CASRSGGHSLMNTEAFF
len: 16; d_gene: TRBD1; v_gene: TRBV12-3/TRBV12-4; j_gene: TRBJ1-1; abundance: many; CDR3nt: TGTGCCAGCAGGGAGGAACAGGGGTGGGGGAACACTGAAGCTTTCTTT; CDR3aa: CASREEQGWGNTEAFF
len: 17; d_gene: TRBD1; v_gene: TRBV12-3/TRBV12-4; j_gene: TRBJ2-1; abundance: many; CDR3nt: TGTGCCAGCACTTTAATGGGGAATGACAGGGGGCACAATGAGCAGTTCTTC; CDR3aa: CASTLMGNDRGHNEQFF
len: 14; d_gene: TRBD1; v_gene: TRBV19; j_gene: TRBJ1-1; abundance: NA; CDR3nt: TGTGCCAGTAGCTCGGAGGGGGCGCTGACTGAAGCTTTCTTT; CDR3aa: CASSSEGALTEAFF
len: 13; d_gene: NA; v_gene: TRBV6-1; j_gene: TRBJ1-2; abundance: many; CDR3nt: TGTGCCAGCAGTGAGGGGAATAACTATGGCTACACCTTC; CDR3aa: CASSEGNNYGYTF
len: 14; d_gene: NA; v_gene: TRBV20-1; j_gene: TRBJ1-5; abundance: many; CDR3nt: TGCAGTGCTAGAGATACAGTTAGCAATCAGCCCCAGCATTTT; CDR3aa: CSARDTVSNQPQHF
len: 14; d_gene: NA; v_gene: TRBV6-2/TRBV6-3; j_gene: TRBJ2-3; abundance: many; CDR3nt: TGTGCCAGCAGTTACGGGTTGACTATAGATACGCAGTATTTT; CDR3aa: CASSYGLTIDTQYF
len: 16; d_gene: TRBD1; v_gene: TRBV27; j_gene: TRBJ1-6; abundance: many; CDR3nt: TGTGCCAGCAGTCGAGACAGGGCAACAGTAAATTCACCCCTCCACTTT; CDR3aa: CASSRDRATVNSPLHF
len: 13; d_gene: NA; v_gene: TRBV6-1; j_gene: TRBJ1-2; abundance: many; CDR3nt: TGTGCCAGCAGCAACGGTGGGAACTATGGCTACACCTTC; CDR3aa: CASSNGGNYGYTF
len: 13; d_gene: NA; v_gene: TRBV6-2/TRBV6-3; j_gene: TRBJ2-5; abundance: NA; CDR3nt: TGTGCCAGCAGTTACTCGATTGGGCTCGAAGAGTACTTC; CDR3aa: CASSYSIGLEEYF
len: 15; d_gene: TRBD2; v_gene: TRBV7-3; j_gene: TRBJ2-1; abundance: few; CDR3nt: TGTGCCAGCAGCTCTTCTAGCGGGAACGGCAATGAGCAGTTCTTC; CDR3aa: CASSSSSGNGNEQFF
len: 13; d_gene: NA; v_gene: TRBV30; j_gene: TRBJ2-2; abundance: NA; CDR3nt: TGTGCCTGGAGTGTTAGTTGGTCCGGGGAGCTGTTTTTT; CDR3aa: CAWSVSWSGELFF
len: 15; d_gene: NA; v_gene: TRBV30; j_gene: TRBJ2-7; abundance: NA; CDR3nt: TGTGCCTGGAGACGGGCGGGAAGGTACTCCTACGAGCAGTACTTC; CDR3aa: CAWRRAGRYSYEQYF
len: 13; d_gene: NA; v_gene: TRBV12-3/TRBV12-4; j_gene: TRBJ1-1; abundance: many; CDR3nt: TGTGCCAGCACCCCCCGGGAGAACACTGAAGCTTTCTTT; CDR3aa: CASTPRENTEAFF
len: 19; d_gene: TRBD2; v_gene: TRBV18; j_gene: TRBJ2-1; abundance: many; CDR3nt: TGTGCCAGCTCACAACAATCTACTAGCGGGAGGTTCTCCTACAATGAGCAGTTCTTC; CDR3aa: CASSQQSTSGRFSYNEQFF
len: 20; d_gene: NA; v_gene: TRBV12-5; j_gene: TRBJ1-3; abundance: few; CDR3nt: TGCGCTGGTGGTTTGGTCTTGATTGGGGGGGGACCCTCTTCTGGAAACACCATATATTTT; CDR3aa: CAGGLVLIGGGPSSGNTIYF
len: 12; d_gene: NA; v_gene: TRBV18; j_gene: TRBJ1-6; abundance: many; CDR3nt: TGTGCCAGCAGCCAACAGAATTCACCCCTCCACTTT; CDR3aa: CASSQQNSPLHF
len: 12; d_gene: NA; v_gene: TRBV27; j_gene: TRBJ2-2; abundance: NA; CDR3nt: TGTGCCAGCACCCCTCCAACCGGGGAGCTGTTTTTT; CDR3aa: CASTPPTGELFF